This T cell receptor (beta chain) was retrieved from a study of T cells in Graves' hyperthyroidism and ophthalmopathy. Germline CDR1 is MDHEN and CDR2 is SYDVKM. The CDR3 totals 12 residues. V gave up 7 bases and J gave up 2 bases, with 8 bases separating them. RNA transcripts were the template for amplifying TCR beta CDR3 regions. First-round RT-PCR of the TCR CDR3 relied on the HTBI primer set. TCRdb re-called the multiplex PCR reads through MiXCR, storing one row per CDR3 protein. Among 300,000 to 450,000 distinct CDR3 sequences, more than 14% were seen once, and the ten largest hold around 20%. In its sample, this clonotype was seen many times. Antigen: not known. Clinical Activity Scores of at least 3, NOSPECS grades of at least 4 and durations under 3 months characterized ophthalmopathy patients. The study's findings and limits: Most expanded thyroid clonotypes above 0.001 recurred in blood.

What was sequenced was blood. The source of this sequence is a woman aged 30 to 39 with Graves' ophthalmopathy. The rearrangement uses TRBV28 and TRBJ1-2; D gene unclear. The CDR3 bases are TGTGCCAGCATGACGGGGAACTATGGCTACACCTTC. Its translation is CASMTGNYGYTF.